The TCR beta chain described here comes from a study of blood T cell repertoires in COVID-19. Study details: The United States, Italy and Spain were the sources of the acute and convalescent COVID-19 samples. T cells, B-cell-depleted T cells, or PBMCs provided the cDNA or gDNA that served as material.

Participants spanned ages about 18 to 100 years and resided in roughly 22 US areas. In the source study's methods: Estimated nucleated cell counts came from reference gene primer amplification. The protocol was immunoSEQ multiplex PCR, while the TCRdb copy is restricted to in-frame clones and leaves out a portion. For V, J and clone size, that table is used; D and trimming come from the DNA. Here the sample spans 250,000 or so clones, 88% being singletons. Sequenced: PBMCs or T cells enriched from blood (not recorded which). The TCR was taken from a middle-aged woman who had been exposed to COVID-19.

This chain's CDR3 is CASRINGGTGELFF. The CDR3 coding sequence is TGTGCCAGCAGGATTAACGGGGGTACCGGGGAGCTGTTTTTT. This chain uses TRBV2 with TRBJ2-2; D possibly corresponds to TRBD2 (6 bases). The CDR3 runs 14 residues. Per the germline V gene, CDR1 is SNHLY and CDR2 is FYNNEI. Trimming pared 6 bases from V and 5 bases from J, leaving 13 bases between.